These 20 T cell receptor beta chains were sequenced from one sample in a study of blood T cells in healthy people across ages. Then a second PCR, running about 6 to 11 cycles, was carried out with a sample-barcoded 5' primer and a J-beta primer mix. Each CDR3 protein gets one entry after TCRdb re-called the 5' RACE reads with MiXCR. The profile covers about 680,000 distinct CDR3 sequences, with about 52% appearing a single time and around a third taken by the ten largest. The sample consisted of blood. Source of these receptors: a woman aged 55-75 years in good health.

Details on this clonotype: This may be a read error: a much more frequent sequence differs by one nucleotide. This sequence joins TRBV7-2 and TRBJ2-1; maybe TRBD2 (6 bases). Trimming pared 2 bases from V and 13 bases from J, leaving 21 bases between. This CDR3 comprises 15 residues. Germline V gene lookup returns CDR1 SGHTA and CDR2 FQGNSA. The CDR3 region has the DNA TGTGCCAGCAGCTTAAAGGTGGCTAGCGCCGGGACCCAGTTCTTC. Amino acid sequence: CASSLKVASAGTQFF.

J is TRBJ2-5 and V is TRBV15; TRBD1 agrees at 8 bases. The V and J ends lost 2 bases and 4 bases, in that order; junction bases with no gene match: 6. This CDR3 is 15 amino acids long. CDR1 LNHNV and CDR2 YYDKDF come from the germline V gene (reference sequence). Here the CDR3 reads CATSRPSGGTETQYF. The CDR3 DNA reads TGTGCCACCAGCAGACCCTCAGGGGGCACAGAGACCCAGTACTTC. Together with reference TRBV15 and TRBJ2-5, the CDR3 gives the full variable domain: DAMVIQNPRYQVTQFGKPVTLSCSQTLNHNVMYWYQQKSSQAPKLLFHYYDKDFNNEADTPDNFQSRRPNTSFCFLDIRSPGLGDTAMYLCATSRPSGGTETQYFGPGTRLLVL.

The rearrangement links TRBV14 to TRBJ1-2; a weak D match, TRBD1 (6 bases). CDR1 is SGHDN and CDR2 is FVKESK in the germline V gene. The CDR3 is 15 amino acids. V gave up 0 bases and J gave up 4 bases, with 12 bases separating them. CDR3 in DNA: TGTGCCAGCAGCCAAGACCGGGGGCGTATCTATGGCTACACCTTC. Amino acid sequence: CASSQDRGRIYGYTF. The full variable domain, its missing parts supplied by reference TRBV14 and TRBJ1-2, is EAGVTQFPSHSVIEKGQTVTLRCDPISGHDNLYWYRRVMGKEIKFLLHFVKESKQDESGMPNNRFLAERTGGTYSTLKVQPAELEDSGVYFCASSQDRGRIYGYTFGSGTRLTVV.

This clonotype showed up just a few times. The chain joins TRBV7-9 to TRBJ2-2; TRBD2 agrees at 9 bases. Germline V gene data show CDR1 as SEHNR and CDR2 as FQNEAQ (reference sequence). After removal of 5 bases from V and 4 bases from J, the junction contained 11 bases not matched to a gene. The CDR3 runs to 17 residues. This CDR3 is CASSRRAGGFSTGELFF. CDR3 coding DNA: TGTGCCAGCAGCAGGCGAGCGGGAGGTTTTAGCACCGGGGAGCTGTTTTTT. Supplemented by reference TRBV7-9 and TRBJ2-2, the full variable domain reads DTGVSQNPRHKITKRGQNVTFRCDPISEHNRLYWYRQTLGQGPEFLTYFQNEAQLEKSRLLSDRFSAERPKGSFSTLEIQRTEQGDSAMYLCASSRRAGGFSTGELFFGEGSRLTVL.

This clonotype came up a few times. The chain uses TRBV20-1 and TRBJ2-7, with TRBD1 identical over 7 bases. Germline V gene sequence: CDR1 DFQATT, CDR2 SNEGSKA (reference sequence). This CDR3 contains 13 residues. Trimming took 6 bases from V and 6 from J; bases not matched to a gene: 11. CDR3 sequence: CSALSGGRSEQYF. DNA for the CDR3: TGCAGTGCCCTCTCAGGGGGTCGTAGCGAGCAGTACTTC.

V usage is TRBV7-3 and J usage is TRBJ2-5; D not resolved. The ends were cut back, 5 bases at V and 5 bases at J, with 12 bases in the middle. Germline CDR1 reads SGHTA; CDR2 reads FQGTGA. This CDR3 has 13 residues. The CDR3 DNA is TGTGCCAGCAGCCCGGCAATGAGTGAGACCCAGTACTTC. Its translation: CASSPAMSETQYF. Full variable domain (outside the CDR3, taken from reference TRBV7-3 and TRBJ2-5): GAGVSQTPSNKVTEKGKYVELRCDPISGHTALYWYRQSLGQGPEFLIYFQGTGAADDSGLPNDRFFAVRPEGSVSTLKIQRTERGDSAVYLCASSPAMSETQYFGPGTRLLVL.

The chain recombines TRBV9 with TRBJ2-7; D gene ambiguous. Germline assignment: CDR1 SGDLS and CDR2 YYNGEE. V was clipped by 0 bases and J by 3 bases, with 13 bases between them. CDR3 length: 15 residues. The DNA for the CDR3 is TGTGCCAGCAGCGTAGCCGTAGGGCTAAACTACGAGCAGTACTTC. Translated: CASSVAVGLNYEQYF.

In the case of this clonotype: At one of its ends the junction is not consistent with the germline gene, which may arise from a read error. The CDR3 here is CASSFDREKGSYERFF. The CDR3 region has the DNA TGTGCCAGCAGTTTTGACAGGGAAAAGGGGTCCTACGAGCGGTTCTTC. The rearrangement links TRBV6-1 to TRBJ2-1, with 7 bases aligning to TRBD1. This CDR3 is built from 16 residues. From germline, CDR1 is MNHNS and CDR2 SASEGT.

The chain employs TRBV28 and TRBJ2-7; a possible D gene is TRBD1 (5 bases). The CDR3 is 15 residues long. Trimming cost V 5 bases and J 0 bases, with 14 bases left between them. The germline CDR1 and CDR2 sequences are MDHEN and SYDVKM. The CDR3 reads CASSLQVFSSYEQYF. DNA for the CDR3: TGTGCCAGCAGTCTACAGGTCTTTTCCTCCTACGAGCAGTACTTC.

Only a few counts were recorded for this clonotype. This rearrangement joins TRBV12-5 to TRBJ1-1; 7 nucleotides match TRBD1. V trimming: 6 bases; J trimming: 0 bases; junction bases outside the gene matches: 4. This CDR3 is built from 14 residues. Germline V gene data show CDR1 as LGHNT and CDR2 as FRNRAP. This chain's CDR3 is CASGTGTVNTEAFF. DNA of the CDR3: TGTGCTAGTGGCACCGGGACAGTGAACACTGAAGCTTTCTTT.

This chain joins TRBV7-2 and TRBJ2-7; D is perhaps TRBD1 (6 bases). Germline lookup yields CDR1 SGHTA and CDR2 FQGNSA. The CDR3 contains 14 residues. The ends were cut back, 0 bases at V and 3 bases at J, with 9 bases in the middle. CDR3 residues: CASSLAVRGYEQYF. The CDR3 bases are TGTGCCAGCAGCTTAGCGGTCAGGGGCTACGAGCAGTACTTC.

The CDR3 region is CASGTVNSNQPQHF. Here the CDR3 DNA reads TGTGCCAGCGGGACAGTTAATAGCAATCAGCCCCAGCATTTT. The V call is TRBV7-9, the J call TRBJ1-5; 7 bases are shared with TRBD1. CDR1 is SEHNR and CDR2 is FQNEAQ in the germline V gene (reference sequence). Trimming at V came to 8 bases and at J to 0 bases, leaving 4 bases not matched to a gene. CDR3 length: 14 residues.

This clonotype has more than one count but fewer than ten. One end of the junction does not line up with germline, which may come from a read error. This chain connects TRBV4-1 to TRBJ2-5, with 15 bases that match TRBD2. This CDR3 has 16 amino acids. CDR1 is MGHRA, CDR2 YSYEKL, per germline. DNA for the CDR3: TGTGCCAGCAGCCAAGGACTAGCGGGAGGGGGGGAGACCCAGTACTTC. It specifies CASSQGLAGGGETQYF.

The chain joins TRBV11-2 to TRBJ2-5, with TRBD1 as a possible D gene (6 bases). This CDR3 contains 14 residues. Per the germline V gene, CDR1 is SGHAT and CDR2 is FQNNGV. V lost 8 bases and J lost 2, with 15 bases in between. The CDR3 DNA is TGTGCCAGCTCCCAGTACAGGGATCAAGAGACCCAGTACTTC. It is translated as CASSQYRDQETQYF.

This clonotype occurred once. The chain uses TRBV19 and TRBJ1-5; no clear D. This CDR3 region has 15 residues. Trimming removed 0 bases from V and 4 bases from J, with 10 bases in between. CDR1 and CDR2 (germline): LNHDA, SQIVND (reference sequence). The CDR3 reads CASSIDRPVNQPQHF. The CDR3 DNA reads as TGTGCCAGTAGTATAGATCGGCCAGTTAATCAGCCCCAGCATTTT.

This chain joins TRBV7-2 and TRBJ2-3, with no clear D. The CDR3 covers 15 residues. Trimming took off 1 base at V and 2 bases at J, with 10 bases between the two ends. Germline CDR1 and CDR2: SGHTA and FQGNSA. The chain's CDR3 is CASSLGSHITDTQYF. Written as DNA, the CDR3 is TGTGCCAGCAGCTTAGGCAGCCATATCACAGATACGCAGTATTTT.

The V gene is TRBV6-2 or TRBV6-3, the J gene TRBJ2-7; TRBD1 is a possible D gene (5 bases). The V end was cut by 2 bases, the J end by 4 bases, with 15 bases between. CDR3 length: 15 amino acids. CDR1 MNHEY and CDR2 SVGEGT come from the germline V gene. The CDR3 DNA reads as TGTGCCAGCAGTTACCTGGGCGGAAAGGGGTACGAGCAGTACTTC. Translation: CASSYLGGKGYEQYF.

The gene calls are TRBV7-2 and TRBJ2-3; 7 nucleotides match TRBD1. There are 14 residues in the CDR3. Germline V lookup: CDR1 SGHTA, CDR2 FQGNSA. V shed 2 bases, J shed 5 bases, and the junction held 4 bases outside the gene matches. Here the CDR3 reads CASSLYRGVDTQYF. CDR3 sequence (DNA): TGTGCCAGCAGCTTATACAGGGGAGTAGATACGCAGTATTTT.

This clonotype was counted only a few times. The chain carries TRBV6-1 and TRBJ1-2; 8 bases agree with TRBD1. Germline V gene sequence: CDR1 MNHNS, CDR2 SASEGT. Trimming took 6 bases from V and 6 from J; bases not matched to a gene: 12. The CDR3 has 15 amino acids. CDR3 in DNA: TGTGCCAGCAGGATGACAGGGGATCAGATGGATGGCTACACCTTC. Its translation: CASRMTGDQMDGYTF.

This clonotype has a handful of counts. This chain joins TRBV18 and TRBJ2-1, with TRBD1 identical over 8 bases. The CDR3 is made up of 15 amino acids. With 3 bases clipped from V and 6 bases from J, the junction kept 7 bases outside the gene matches. Germline V gene data show CDR1 as KGHSH and CDR2 as LQKENI. In DNA form, the CDR3 reads TGTGCCAGCTCACCCGGGGCAGGGGGCCGCAATGAGCAGTTCTTC. It encodes CASSPGAGGRNEQFF.